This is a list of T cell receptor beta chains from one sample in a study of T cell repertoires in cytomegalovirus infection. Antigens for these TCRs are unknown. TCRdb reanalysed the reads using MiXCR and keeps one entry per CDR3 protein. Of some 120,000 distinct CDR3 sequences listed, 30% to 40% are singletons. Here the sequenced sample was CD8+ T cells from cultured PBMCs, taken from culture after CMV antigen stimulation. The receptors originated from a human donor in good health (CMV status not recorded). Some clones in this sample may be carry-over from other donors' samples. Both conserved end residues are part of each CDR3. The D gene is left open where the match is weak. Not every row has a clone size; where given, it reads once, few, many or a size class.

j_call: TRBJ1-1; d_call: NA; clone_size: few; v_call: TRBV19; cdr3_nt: TGTGCCAGTAAAATAGGCCCGAACACTGAAGCTTTCTTT; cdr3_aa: CASKIGPNTEAFF
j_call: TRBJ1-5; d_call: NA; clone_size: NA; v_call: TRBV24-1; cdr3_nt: TGTGCCACCAGTTCCAATTATAGCAATCAGCCCCAGCATTTT; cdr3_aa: CATSSNYSNQPQHF
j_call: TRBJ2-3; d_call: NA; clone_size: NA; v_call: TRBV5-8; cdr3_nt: TGTGCCAGCAGGCCGTATTATAGGGGGGCCGCAGATACGCAGTATTTT; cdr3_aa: CASRPYYRGAADTQYF
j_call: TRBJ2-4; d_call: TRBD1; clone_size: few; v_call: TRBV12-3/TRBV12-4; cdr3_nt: TGTGCCAGCAGTTTAGCTGCCGGGACAGAAAACATTCAGTACTTC; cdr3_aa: CASSLAAGTENIQYF
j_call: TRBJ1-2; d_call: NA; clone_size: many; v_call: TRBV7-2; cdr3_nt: TGTGCCAGCAGCTTAGATCCTCGGCACTTCTATGGCTACACCTTC; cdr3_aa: CASSLDPRHFYGYTF
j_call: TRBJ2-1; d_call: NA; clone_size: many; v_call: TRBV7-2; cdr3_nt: TGTGCCAGCAGCCCCGAGCGTGGACCGACCTACAATGAGCAGTTCTTC; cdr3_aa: CASSPERGPTYNEQFF
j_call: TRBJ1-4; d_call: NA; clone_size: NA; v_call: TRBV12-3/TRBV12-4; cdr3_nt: TGTGCCAGCAGCCCATTTCGGCCAACCCGGGAGGAAAAACTGTTTTTT; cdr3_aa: CASSPFRPTREEKLFF
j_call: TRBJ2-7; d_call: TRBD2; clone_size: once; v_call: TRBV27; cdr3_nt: TGTGCCAGCAGTAGCGGGGGGGCGAACTACGAGCAGTACTTC; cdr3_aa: CASSSGGANYEQYF
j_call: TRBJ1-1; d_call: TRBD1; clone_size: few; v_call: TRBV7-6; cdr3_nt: TGTGCCAGCAGCTCCTCCGGACAGGGAGGCGCATATGACACTGAAGCTTTCTTT; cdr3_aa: CASSSSGQGGAYDTEAFF
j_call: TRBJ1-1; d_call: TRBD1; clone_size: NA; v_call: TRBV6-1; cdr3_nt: TGTGCCAGCAGTCCAACGACAGGGGAGATGATCACTGAAGCTTTCTTT; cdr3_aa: CASSPTTGEMITEAFF
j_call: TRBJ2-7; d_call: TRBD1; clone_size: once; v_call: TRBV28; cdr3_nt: TGTGCCAGCAGTCCTGTAACAGGGGCGTACGAGCAGTACTTC; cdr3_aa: CASSPVTGAYEQYF
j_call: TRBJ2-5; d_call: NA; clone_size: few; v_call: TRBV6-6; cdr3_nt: TGTGCCAGCAGTTACCGGCTGGAAGAGACCCAGTACTTC; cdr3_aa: CASSYRLEETQYF
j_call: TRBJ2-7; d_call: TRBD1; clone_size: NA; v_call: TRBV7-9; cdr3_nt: TGTGCCAGCAGCCCCCGGGACAGGGGGTCATACGAGCAGTACTTC; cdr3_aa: CASSPRDRGSYEQYF
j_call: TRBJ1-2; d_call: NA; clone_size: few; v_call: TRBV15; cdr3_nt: TGTGCCACCAGCAGGGTACCTCGTGACAGGAGATATGGCTACACCTTC; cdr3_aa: CATSRVPRDRRYGYTF
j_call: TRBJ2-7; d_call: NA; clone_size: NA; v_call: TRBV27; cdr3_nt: NA; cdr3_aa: CASSFGPGYEQYF
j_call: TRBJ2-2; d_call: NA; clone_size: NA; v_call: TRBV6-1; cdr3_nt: TGTGCCAGCAGGGATACTGAGAATCCTCCCGGGGAGCTGTTTTTT; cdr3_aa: CASRDTENPPGELFF
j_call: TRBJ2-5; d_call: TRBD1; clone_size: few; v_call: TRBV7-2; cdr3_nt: TGTGCCAGCAGCCCCCGGGACAGGGGGCTGGAGACCCAGTACTTC; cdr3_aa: CASSPRDRGLETQYF
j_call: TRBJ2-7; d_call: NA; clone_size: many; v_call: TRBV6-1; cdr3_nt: TGTGCCAGCAGTTGGGGGGACAGCTCCTACGAGCAGTACTTC; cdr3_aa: CASSWGDSSYEQYF
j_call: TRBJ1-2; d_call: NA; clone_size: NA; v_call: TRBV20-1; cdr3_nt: TGCAGTGCTAGAGATTCTTCGTTCGACACATTCTATGGCTACACCTTC; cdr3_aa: CSARDSSFDTFYGYTF
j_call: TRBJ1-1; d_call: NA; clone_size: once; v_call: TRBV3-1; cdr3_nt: TGTGCCAGCAGCCAAGTGGCAACAAGGAACACTGAAGCTTTCTTT; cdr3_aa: CASSQVATRNTEAFF
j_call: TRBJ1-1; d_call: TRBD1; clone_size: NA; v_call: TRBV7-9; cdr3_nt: TGTGCCAGCAGCTTAGTTCAGGGGACAGGGAACACTGAAGCTTTCTTT; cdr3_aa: CASSLVQGTGNTEAFF
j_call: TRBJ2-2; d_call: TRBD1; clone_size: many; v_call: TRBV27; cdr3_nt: TGTGCCAGCACCAAGACAGGGCTGGGCACCGGGGAGCTGTTTTTT; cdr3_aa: CASTKTGLGTGELFF
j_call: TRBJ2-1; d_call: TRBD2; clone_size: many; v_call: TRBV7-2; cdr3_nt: TGTGCCAGCACCCTTAGCGGGGGATACAATGAGCAGTTCTTC; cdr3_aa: CASTLSGGYNEQFF